This is a list of T cell receptor beta chains from one sample in a study of T-cell memory formation after mild COVID-19. TCRdb called the 5' RACE reads again in MiXCR, with one record for every CDR3 protein. The sample lists 250,000 to 350,000 distinct CDR3 sequences; under 20% were seen once. Sample: PBMCs or a T cell subset sorted from them (not recorded which). These receptors were obtained from a man aged 18 to 29 who had mild COVID-19 (a few samples of this study predate the infection). Cell type and time point are not known. CDR3s include the opening cysteine and the closing phenylalanine or tryptophan. A D gene is named only where the DNA matches it firmly. Expanded clones are given a class, and other clones once, few, many or no size at all.

few,TRBV7-9,.,TRBJ2-3,CASSLGAGAYITDTQYF,TGTGCCAGCAGCTTAGGGGCAGGGGCGTATATCACAGATACGCAGTATTTT
many,TRBV5-1,TRBD2,TRBJ2-1,CASSLVPSGYNEQFF,TGCGCCAGCAGCTTGGTCCCTAGCGGCTACAATGAGCAGTTCTTC
.,TRBV20-1,.,TRBJ2-5,CSAILVPGEETQYF,TGCAGTGCGATACTAGTTCCGGGCGAAGAGACCCAGTACTTC
once,TRBV11-3,.,TRBJ2-3,CASRGGSTDTQYF,TGTGCCAGCAGAGGGGGGAGCACAGATACGCAGTATTTT
.,TRBV20-1,.,TRBJ1-1,CSARGMGGEAFF,TGCAGTGCTAGAGGGATGGGGGGTGAAGCTTTCTTT
.,TRBV4-1,.,TRBJ1-2,CASSQNFQGDYGYTF,TGCGCCAGCAGCCAAAACTTTCAGGGTGACTATGGCTACACCTTC
.,TRBV11-2,.,TRBJ2-2,CASGLLNTGELFF,TGTGCCAGCGGACTACTGAACACCGGGGAGCTGTTTTTT
few,TRBV13,.,TRBJ1-2,CASSFTRLGGYTF,TGTGCCAGCAGCTTTACACGACTAGGGGGCTACACCTTC
few,TRBV7-2,TRBD1,TRBJ2-1,CASSLRDRRNEQFF,TGTGCCAGCAGCTTAAGGGACAGACGCAATGAGCAGTTCTTC
few,TRBV5-1,TRBD2,TRBJ2-5,CASSLAGARETQYF,TGCGCCAGCAGCTTAGCGGGGGCCAGGGAGACCCAGTACTTC
few,TRBV6-5,.,TRBJ2-5,CASSDLRAQYF,TGTGCCAGCAGCGACCTCAGGGCCCAGTACTTC
.,TRBV20-1,TRBD1,TRBJ1-2,CSAPRQGGDYGYTF,TGCAGTGCCCCGAGACAGGGTGGAGACTATGGCTACACCTTC
few,TRBV7-3,TRBD2,TRBJ2-3,CASSLTRRGGTDTQYF,TGTGCCAGCAGCTTGACCCGGCGGGGGGGCACAGATACGCAGTATTTT
.,TRBV4-1,TRBD2,TRBJ2-1,CASSQDLAARFF,TGCGCCAGCAGCCAAGACCTAGCGGCAAGGTTCTTC
many,TRBV6-4,.,TRBJ2-3,CASSEFSTDTQYF,TGTGCCAGCAGTGAGTTTAGCACAGATACGCAGTATTTT
once,TRBV9,.,TRBJ1-5,CASSVGGGYQPQHF,TGTGCCAGCAGCGTGGGGGGGGGCTACCAGCCCCAGCATTTT
many,TRBV4-3,.,TRBJ1-2,CASSQERELYYGYTF,TGCGCCAGCAGCCAAGAGCGAGAGCTCTACTATGGCTACACCTTC
.,TRBV12-3/TRBV12-4,.,TRBJ1-5,CASTCRDTSNQPQHF,TGTGCCAGCACTTGTAGGGACACTAGCAATCAGCCCCAGCATTTT
many,TRBV7-8,.,TRBJ1-5,CASSGRGDQPQHF,TGTGCCAGCAGCGGAAGGGGAGATCAGCCCCAGCATTTT
few,TRBV4-1,.,TRBJ2-7,CASSLKEGYEQYF,TGCGCCAGCAGCCTTAAGGAGGGGTACGAGCAGTACTTC
few,TRBV7-9,TRBD1,TRBJ1-2,CASSPDRGTYGYTF,TGTGCCAGCAGTCCCGACAGGGGGACCTATGGCTACACCTTC
.,TRBV18,TRBD1,TRBJ1-5,CASSGTGVQPQHF,TGTGCCAGCTCGGGGACAGGGGTTCAGCCCCAGCATTTT
.,TRBV6-1,.,TRBJ1-6,CASKQTAEDSPLHF,TGTGCCAGCAAACAGACAGCGGAGGATTCACCCCTCCACTTT
.,TRBV10-3,TRBD1,TRBJ1-2,CAISSYRGGYTF,TGTGCCATCAGTTCTTACAGGGGTGGCTACACCTTC
few,TRBV4-3,.,TRBJ2-2,CASSQDEVGELFF,TGCGCCAGCAGCCAAGATGAAGTAGGGGAGCTGTTTTTT
few,TRBV7-8,.,TRBJ2-3,CASSLSWSSAQYF,TGTGCCAGCAGCTTAAGTTGGAGTTCGGCGCAGTATTTT
.,TRBV2,.,TRBJ2-3,CASSEALGGADTQYF,TGTGCCAGCAGTGAAGCGCTTGGGGGCGCAGATACGCAGTATTTT
few,TRBV29-1,.,TRBJ2-5,CSVVLTGETQYF,TGCAGCGTTGTCCTGACCGGAGAGACCCAGTACTTC
.,TRBV12-3/TRBV12-4,TRBD1,TRBJ1-5,CASSKTGRGNQPQHF,TGTGCCAGCAGTAAGACAGGGCGGGGGAATCAGCCCCAGCATTTT
.,TRBV5-1,.,TRBJ1-1,CASSFKRDTEAFF,TGCGCCAGCAGCTTTAAAAGGGACACTGAAGCTTTCTTT
many,TRBV15,.,TRBJ1-5,CATSRAHEGKPQHF,TGTGCCACCAGCAGAGCCCACGAGGGGAAGCCCCAGCATTTT
few,TRBV5-6,.,TRBJ2-2,CASSLGPGSNTGELFF,TGTGCCAGCAGCCTAGGGCCAGGTTCGAACACCGGGGAGCTGTTTTTT
.,TRBV7-9,.,TRBJ2-3,CASRYCGTSTDTQYF,TGTGCCAGCAGATACTGCGGGACTAGCACAGATACGCAGTATTTT
many,TRBV12-3/TRBV12-4,.,TRBJ2-6,CASSLAGSGANVLTF,TGTGCCAGCAGTCTGGCGGGCTCTGGGGCCAACGTCCTGACTTTC
.,TRBV7-3,.,TRBJ2-1,CASSVNGYNEQFF,TGTGCCAGCAGCGTCAATGGGTACAATGAGCAGTTCTTC
.,TRBV6-5,.,TRBJ2-7,CASSYRGDRYSYEQYF,TGTGCCAGCAGTTACCGCGGGGACCGCTACTCCTACGAGCAGTACTTC
.,TRBV6-2/TRBV6-3,.,TRBJ1-4,CASSFWRMNEKLFF,TGTGCCAGCAGTTTCTGGCGGATGAATGAAAAACTGTTTTTT
many,TRBV6-2/TRBV6-3,.,TRBJ2-3,CASGLPWDTQYF,TGTGCCAGCGGTCTACCCTGGGATACGCAGTATTTT
few,TRBV6-5,.,TRBJ2-7,CASSYRQDHSYEQYF,TGTGCCAGCAGTTACCGGCAGGACCATTCCTACGAGCAGTACTTC
.,TRBV9,TRBD1,TRBJ1-2,CASSGSGTASYGYTF,TGTGCCAGCAGCGGATCAGGGACAGCCTCCTATGGCTACACCTTC
.,TRBV20-1,.,TRBJ1-1,CSAQERGSRAFF,TGCAGTGCTCAGGAGCGGGGGAGTAGAGCTTTCTTT
.,TRBV10-3,.,TRBJ2-2,CAISWWATGELFF,TGTGCCATCAGCTGGTGGGCGACCGGGGAGCTGTTTTTT
.,TRBV4-2,.,TRBJ2-7,CASSQFGQTVEQYF,TGTGCCAGCAGCCAGTTCGGACAGACTGTCGAGCAGTACTTC
.,TRBV10-3,.,TRBJ1-2,CAISPRDRINYGYTF,TGTGCCATCAGCCCTCGAGACAGGATTAACTATGGCTACACCTTC
few,TRBV19,TRBD2,TRBJ2-2,CASSPRTSGATGELFF,TGTGCCAGTAGTCCGCGGACTAGCGGGGCCACCGGGGAGCTGTTTTTT
few,TRBV7-9,.,TRBJ2-3,CASSSRTQRGTDTQYF,TGTGCCAGCAGCTCGAGGACTCAAAGGGGCACAGATACGCAGTATTTT